This T cell receptor (beta chain) was obtained from a study of blood T cell repertoires in COVID-19. The overall study: Spain, Italy and the United States supplied samples that represented acute and convalescent COVID-19.

Original processing methods: Estimation of nucleated cell counts was performed using reference gene primer amplification. The table came from immunoSEQ multiplex PCR; TCRdb's copy has only in-frame clones and leaves some out. The DNA was the basis for D and trimming; V, J and clone size are from that table. The sample records about 57,000 clones, 79% being singletons. CDR3 length equals 15 residues. Trimming left V 0 bases short and J 1 base short, with 8 bases between. CDR1 and CDR2 (germline): SGHRS, YFSETQ. This rearrangement joins TRBV5-1 to TRBJ1-5, with a possible D match to TRBD1 (5 bases). Input material: peripheral blood. The sequence came from a human donor in a cohort sampled during active COVID-19. The chain's CDR3 is CASSLEGNSNQPQHF. The CDR3 coding sequence is TGCGCCAGCAGCTTGGAGGGGAACAGCAATCAGCCCCAGCATTTT.